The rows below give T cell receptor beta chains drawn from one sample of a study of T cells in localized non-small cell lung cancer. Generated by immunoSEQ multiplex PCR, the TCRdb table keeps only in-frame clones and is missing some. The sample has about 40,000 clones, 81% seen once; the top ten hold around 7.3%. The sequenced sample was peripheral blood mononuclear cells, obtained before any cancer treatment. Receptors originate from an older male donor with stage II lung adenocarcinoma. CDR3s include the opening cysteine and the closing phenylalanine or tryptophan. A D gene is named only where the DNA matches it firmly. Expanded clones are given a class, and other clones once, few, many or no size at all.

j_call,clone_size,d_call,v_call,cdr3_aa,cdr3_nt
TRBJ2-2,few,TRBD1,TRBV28,CASSRQGSGELFF,TGTGCCAGCAGTCGACAGGGGTCCGGGGAGCTGTTTTTT
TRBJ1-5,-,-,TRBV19,CASSMMGYSNQPQHF,TGTGCCAGTAGTATGATGGGTTATAGCAATCAGCCCCAGCATTTT
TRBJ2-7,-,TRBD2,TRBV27,CASRRTSGVYEQYF,TGTGCCAGCAGGCGGACTAGCGGAGTCTACGAGCAGTACTTC
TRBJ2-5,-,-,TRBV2,CASSRDSKETQYF,TGTGCCAGCAGTCGGGACTCAAAAGAGACCCAGTACTTC
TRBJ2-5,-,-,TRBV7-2,CASSLLVTGETQYF,TGTGCCAGCAGCTTACTAGTCACGGGAGAGACCCAGTACTTC
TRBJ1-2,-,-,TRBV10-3,CATGQGNYGYTF,TGTGCCACCGGGCAGGGTAACTATGGCTACACCTTC
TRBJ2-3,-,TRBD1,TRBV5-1,CASSLGDRERDTQYF,TGCGCCAGCAGCTTGGGGGACAGGGAACGAGATACGCAGTATTTT
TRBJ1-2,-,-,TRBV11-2,CASSLVSSGHINYGYTF,TGTGCCAGCAGCTTAGTCTCCTCGGGACACATTAACTATGGCTACACCTTC
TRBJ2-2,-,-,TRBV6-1,CASRAANTGELFF,TGTGCCAGCAGGGCTGCGAACACCGGGGAGCTGTTTTTT
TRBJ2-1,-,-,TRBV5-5,CASSFQDNSYNEQFF,TGTGCCAGCAGCTTCCAGGACAACTCCTACAATGAGCAGTTCTTC
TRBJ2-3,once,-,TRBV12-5,CASGGRAASTDTQYF,TGTGCTAGTGGTGGTCGGGCGGCAAGCACAGATACGCAGTATTTT
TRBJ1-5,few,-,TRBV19,CASSVTGAAQHF,TGTGCCAGTAGTGTAACCGGGGCAGCCCAGCATTTT
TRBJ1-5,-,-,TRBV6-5,CASSTLEANQPQHF,TGTGCCAGCTCAACCCTGGAGGCTAATCAGCCCCAGCATTTT
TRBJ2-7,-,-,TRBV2,CASGRDGSYEQYF,TGTGCCAGCGGCCGGGACGGGTCCTACGAGCAGTACTTC
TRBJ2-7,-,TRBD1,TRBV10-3,CAISGRGPSVYEQYF,TGTGCCATCAGTGGCAGGGGGCCGTCTGTGTACGAGCAGTACTTC
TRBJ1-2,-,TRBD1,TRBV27,CASSYRGRFGYTF,TGTGCCAGCAGCTACAGGGGGCGTTTCGGCTACACCTTC
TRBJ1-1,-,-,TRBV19,CASSITGKLTEAFF,TGTGCCAGTAGTATAACGGGTAAGCTTACTGAAGCTTTCTTT
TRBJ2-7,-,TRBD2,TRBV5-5,CASSLSLAGQGAYEQYF,TGTGCCAGCAGCTTGAGCCTAGCGGGACAAGGGGCCTACGAGCAGTACTTC
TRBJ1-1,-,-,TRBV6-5,CASSRDNVGFSEAFF,TGTGCCAGCAGCCGCGACAACGTGGGGTTTAGTGAAGCTTTCTTT
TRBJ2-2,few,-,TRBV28,CASSLSQGAGELFF,TGTGCCAGCAGTTTAAGTCAAGGGGCCGGGGAGCTGTTTTTT
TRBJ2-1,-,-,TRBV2,CASRPLAKEQFF,TGTGCCAGCAGACCCCTAGCAAAGGAGCAGTTCTTC
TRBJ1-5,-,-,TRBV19,CASSPTKGANQPQHF,TGTGCCAGTAGCCCGACAAAAGGGGCGAATCAGCCCCAGCATTTT
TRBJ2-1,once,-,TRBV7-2,CASSSPSVYNEQFF,TGTGCCAGCAGCTCCCCTAGTGTATACAATGAGCAGTTCTTC
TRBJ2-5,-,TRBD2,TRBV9,CASSVEASGRTHQETQYF,TGTGCCAGCAGCGTAGAGGCTAGCGGGAGGACTCACCAAGAGACCCAGTACTTC
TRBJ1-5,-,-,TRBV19,CASSSRGNSNQPQHF,TGTGCCAGTAGTAGCAGGGGAAATAGCAATCAGCCCCAGCATTTT
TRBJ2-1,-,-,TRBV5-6,CASSFPPQGDEQFF,TGTGCCAGCAGCTTCCCCCCGCAGGGCGATGAGCAGTTCTTC
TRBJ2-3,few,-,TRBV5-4,CASSLDGGGTDTQYF,TGTGCCAGCAGCTTGGACGGGGGCGGCACAGATACGCAGTATTTT
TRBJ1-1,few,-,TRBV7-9,CAGGTGTPSEAFF,TGTGCCGGTGGGACCGGGACACCATCTGAAGCTTTCTTT
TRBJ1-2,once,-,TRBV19,CASNLGQSMNYGYTF,TGTGCCAGTAACCTAGGACAGTCCATGAACTATGGCTACACCTTC
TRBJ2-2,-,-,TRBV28,CASLGGFRTGELFF,TGTGCCAGCCTCGGAGGGTTCCGTACCGGGGAGCTGTTTTTT
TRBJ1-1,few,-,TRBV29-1,CSAYAVGEAFF,TGCAGCGCCTACGCCGTAGGGGAAGCTTTCTTT
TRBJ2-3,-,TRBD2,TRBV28,CASSFPSGASTDTQYF,TGTGCCAGCAGTTTCCCTAGCGGTGCTAGCACAGATACGCAGTATTTT
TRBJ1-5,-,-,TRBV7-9,CASSLAGQGNQPQHF,TGTGCCAGCAGCTTAGCGGGGCAGGGGAATCAGCCCCAGCATTTT
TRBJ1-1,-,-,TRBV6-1,CASTSSVPPEAFF,TGTGCCAGCACTTCAAGCGTCCCTCCTGAAGCTTTCTTT
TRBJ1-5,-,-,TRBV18,CASSPQGQGQPQHF,TGTGCCAGCTCACCCCAAGGGCAGGGGCAGCCCCAGCATTTT
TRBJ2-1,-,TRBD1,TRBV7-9,CASSLRLQGAFSEQFF,TGTGCCAGCAGCTTACGGTTGCAGGGGGCCTTCTCCGAGCAGTTCTTC
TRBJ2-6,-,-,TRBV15,CATSDITISGANVLTF,TGTGCCACCAGCGATATCACGATCTCTGGGGCCAACGTCCTGACTTTC
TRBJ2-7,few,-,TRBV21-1,CASSTMGEQYF,TGTGCCAGCAGCACGATGGGCGAGCAGTACTTC
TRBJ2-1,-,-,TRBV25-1,CASSDEQPYNEQFF,TGTGCCAGCAGTGATGAACAGCCCTACAATGAGCAGTTCTTC
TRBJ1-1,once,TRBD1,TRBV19,CASSLGGLGTEAFF,TGTGCCAGTAGTTTAGGGGGCTTGGGCACTGAAGCTTTCTTT
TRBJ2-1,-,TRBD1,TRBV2,CASRGQGVESEQFF,TGTGCCAGCAGAGGACAGGGGGTAGAGAGTGAGCAGTTCTTC
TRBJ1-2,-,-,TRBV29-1,CSSGQGKYGYTF,TGCAGCTCCGGCCAGGGGAAGTATGGCTACACCTTC
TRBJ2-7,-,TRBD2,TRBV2,CASSLAGGLYEQYF,TGTGCCAGCAGCTTAGCGGGAGGGCTCTACGAGCAGTACTTC
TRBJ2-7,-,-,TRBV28,CASSFRRDSYEQYF,TGTGCCAGCAGTTTCAGGCGGGACTCCTACGAGCAGTACTTC
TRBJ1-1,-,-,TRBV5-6,CAGSWNAGTQAFF,TGTGCCGGCAGCTGGAACGCGGGAACTCAGGCTTTCTTT
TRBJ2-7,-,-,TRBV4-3,CASSQDAQATTYEQYF,TGCGCCAGCAGCCAAGATGCTCAGGCCACCACCTACGAGCAGTACTTC
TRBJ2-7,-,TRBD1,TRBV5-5,CASSFRDRDFEQYF,TGTGCCAGCAGCTTTCGGGACAGGGACTTCGAGCAGTACTTC
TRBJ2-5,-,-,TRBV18,CASSPPAGKETQYF,TGTGCCAGCTCACCACCGGCAGGGAAAGAGACCCAGTACTTC
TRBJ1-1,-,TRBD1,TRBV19,CASIAPGQGTEAFF,TGTGCCAGTATTGCCCCGGGACAGGGAACTGAAGCTTTCTTT
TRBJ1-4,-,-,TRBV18,CASSRGGEKLFF,TGTGCCAGCTCCCGGGGAGGAGAAAAACTGTTTTTT
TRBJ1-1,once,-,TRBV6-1,CASSVRANTEAFF,TGTGCCAGCAGTGTACGGGCGAACACTGAAGCTTTCTTT
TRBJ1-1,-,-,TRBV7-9,CSLALDTEAFF,TGTTCCCTGGCGCTGGACACTGAAGCTTTCTTT
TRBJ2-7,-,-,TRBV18,CASSPSAGEDYEQYF,TGTGCCAGCTCACCATCGGCAGGGGAGGACTACGAGCAGTACTTC
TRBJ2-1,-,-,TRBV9,CASSVSPSGDEQFF,TGTGCCAGCAGCGTAAGCCCCTCCGGCGATGAGCAGTTCTTC
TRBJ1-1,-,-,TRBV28,CASSLGPPNTEAFF,TGTGCCAGCAGTTTAGGGCCCCCGAACACTGAAGCTTTCTTT